A single sample is the source of the 23 T cell receptor beta chains below, sequenced in a study of vaccination effects on CD4 cells after COVID-19. These TCRs' antigens remain unknown. Before sequencing took place, the ViraFEST assay used viral peptide pools to expand antigen-specific CD4+ T cells. Investigators separated out CD4+ T cells once 9 to 11 days of culture had passed. Between March and December 2020, the person had a SARS-CoV-2 infection that PCR confirmed. Assay: immunoSEQ multiplex PCR; the TCRdb copy retains only in-frame clones and omits some. The sample lists 20,000 to 25,000 clones; roughly four fifths were seen once. The specimen comprised CD4+ T cells from PBMCs cultured with a peptide pool, sampled before COVID-19 vaccination. The receptors here all came from a human donor who had a prior SARS-CoV-2 infection.

The rearrangement joins TRBV20-1 to TRBJ1-2; no clear D gene. CDR3 length: 10 residues. Trimming took off 3 bases at V and 4 bases at J, with 3 bases between the two ends. CDR1 is DFQATT and CDR2 is SNEGSKA in the germline V gene (reference sequence). CDR3 DNA sequence: TGCAGTGCTAGTTCCTATGGCTACACCTTC. This translates into CSASSYGYTF.

The chain carries TRBV30 and TRBJ2-3; maybe TRBD1 (5 bases). Trimming shortened V by 0 bases and J by 8 bases, and 12 bases separated the two germline ends. Per the germline V gene, CDR1 is GTSNPN and CDR2 is SVGIG (reference sequence). The CDR3 covers 13 residues. CDR3 sequence (DNA): TGTGCCTGGAGTGTAGGGCAGGGCGGTACGCAGTATTTT. Residues: CAWSVGQGGTQYF. The entire variable domain, with the rest obtained from reference TRBV30 and TRBJ2-3, is as follows: SQTIHQWPATLVQPVGSPLSLECTVEGTSNPNLYWYRQAAGRGLQLLFYSVGIGQISSEVPQNLSASRPQDRQFILSSKKLLLSDSGFYLCAWSVGQGGTQYFGPGTRLTVL.

CDR3 DNA: TGTGCCAGCAGCTTTGGGTCGGGGGAGACCCAGTACTTC. It is translated as CASSFGSGETQYF. The rearrangement links TRBV7-2 to TRBJ2-5; D might be TRBD2 (5 bases). The germline V and J ends were trimmed by 3 bases and 5 bases, with 10 bases remaining between them. CDR1 SGHTA and CDR2 FQGNSA come from the germline V gene. The CDR3 runs to 13 residues.

The rearrangement links TRBV9 to TRBJ2-3; D is possibly TRBD2 (6 bases). Germline-derived CDR1 and CDR2 are SGDLS and YYNGEE. Trimming pared 0 bases from V and 1 base from J, leaving 12 bases between. The CDR3 has 16 amino acids. CDR3 nucleotide sequence: TGTGCCAGCAGCGTAGTGGCGGGATCTGGCACAGATACGCAGTATTTT. Translated: CASSVVAGSGTDTQYF.

V and J are TRBV6-2 or TRBV6-3 and TRBJ2-1, with 10 bases fitting TRBD1. Germline loops: CDR1 MNHEY, CDR2 SVGEGT. This CDR3 is built from 14 residues. V dropped 6 bases and J dropped 3; count of bases not matched to a gene: 2. The DNA for the CDR3 is TGTGCCAGCAGCCGGACAGGGGGCTACAATGAGCAGTTCTTC. This gives the protein CASSRTGGYNEQFF.

The chain is built from TRBV10-3 and TRBJ2-1; 9 bases agree with TRBD1. V gave up 3 bases and J gave up 7 bases; unmatched junction bases: 10. In germline, CDR1 is ENHRY, CDR2 SYGVKD. The CDR3 has 16 amino acids. The chain's CDR3 is CAISDGTGRFVNEQFF. CDR3 DNA sequence: TGTGCCATCAGTGACGGGACAGGGAGGTTTGTGAATGAGCAGTTCTTC.

V is TRBV6-1 and J is TRBJ1-5; no firm D call. Trimming took 3 bases from V and 5 from J, leaving 8 bases between them. The CDR3 sequence is 13 residues long. The germline CDR1 and CDR2 sequences are MNHNS and SASEGT. The CDR3 region has the DNA TGTGCCAGCAGTGAGATGATAGATCAGCCCCAGCATTTT. This sequence encodes CASSEMIDQPQHF.

The V and J genes are TRBV5-1 and TRBJ2-2, with 11 bases fitting TRBD2. The germline CDR1 and CDR2 sequences are SGHRS and YFSETQ. The CDR3 totals 17 residues. V shed 0 bases, J shed 2 bases, and the junction held 3 bases outside the gene matches. In DNA form, the CDR3 reads TGCGCCAGCAGCTTGGAGACTAGCGGGGCTAACACCGGGGAGCTGTTTTTT. Encoded protein: CASSLETSGANTGELFF.

The genes are TRBV5-1 and TRBJ1-2; D is undetermined. From germline, CDR1 is SGHRS and CDR2 YFSETQ. The CDR3 totals 13 residues. V lost 0 bases and J lost 2, with 5 bases in between. CDR3 nucleotide sequence: TGCGCCAGCAGCTTGGGGGGAAACTATGGCTACACCTTC. This gives the protein CASSLGGNYGYTF.

The chain carries TRBV4-2 and TRBJ2-5; 11 bases line up with TRBD2. The CDR3 runs 17 residues. V lost 5 bases, J lost 2 bases, and 10 bases stayed unmatched. Germline values: CDR1 LGHNA, CDR2 YNFKEQ. CDR3 sequence reads: CASSSTRGTSGQETQYF. In DNA, the CDR3 is TGTGCCAGCAGCTCTACCCGCGGGACTAGCGGACAAGAGACCCAGTACTTC.

V is TRBV6-6 and J is TRBJ1-3, with D maybe TRBD1 (6 bases). Germline CDR1 reads MNHNY; CDR2 reads SVGAGI (reference sequence). V lost 8 bases and J lost 4, with 18 bases in between. This CDR3 region has 15 residues. The CDR3, as DNA: TGTGCCAGCCGACCTGGGGGGGCGGGGGGAAACACCATATATTTT. Protein: CASRPGGAGGNTIYF.

The V and J genes are TRBV5-4 and TRBJ2-2, with D possibly being TRBD1 or TRBD2 (5 bases each). The germline gives CDR1 SGHNT, CDR2 YYREEE (reference sequence). V dropped 1 base and J dropped 6 bases, with 13 bases sitting between them. The CDR3 length is 15 residues. The CDR3 here is CASSLLGRGPGELFF. The DNA of the CDR3 is TGTGCCAGCAGCTTGTTAGGTCGGGGCCCCGGGGAGCTGTTTTTT.

V and J are TRBV5-1 and TRBJ2-5, with 7 bases that match TRBD1. From germline, CDR1 is SGHRS and CDR2 YFSETQ. The V gene end was trimmed by 4 bases and the J gene end by 0 bases; junction bases not matched to a gene: 3. This CDR3 region has 14 residues. The CDR3 coding sequence is TGCGCCAGCAGCACCGGGACAGACCAAGAGACCCAGTACTTC. Translating gives CASSTGTDQETQYF.

The chain employs TRBV29-1 and TRBJ1-2; D gene uncertain. This CDR3 region has 9 residues. Germline V gene sequence: CDR1 SQVTM, CDR2 ANQGSEA. Between the trimmed V and J ends, which lost 3 bases and 8 bases, there was a span of 4 bases. This CDR3 reads CSVDRGYTF. CDR3 bases: TGCAGCGTTGATAGAGGCTACACCTTC.

V is TRBV14 and J is TRBJ2-5; D not certain. The CDR3 has 13 amino acids. Germline V CDR1 and CDR2: SGHDN, FVKESK. V lost 1 base to trimming and J lost 6 bases, with 9 bases between them. The CDR3 here is CASSQGYMKTQYF. The CDR3 coding sequence is TGTGCCAGCAGCCAAGGTTATATGAAGACCCAGTACTTC.

The chain employs TRBV19 and TRBJ2-6; D perhaps matches TRBD2 (5 bases). The CDR3 length is 17 residues. The germline V and J ends were trimmed by 9 bases and 0 bases, with 18 bases remaining between them. Germline-derived CDR1 and CDR2 are LNHDA and SQIVND (reference sequence). The CDR3: CASGVYGIGSGANVLTF. The CDR3 DNA reads TGTGCCAGCGGCGTTTACGGGATCGGCTCTGGGGCCAACGTCCTGACTTTC. The full variable domain, its missing parts supplied by reference TRBV19 and TRBJ2-6, is DGGITQSPKYLFRKEGQNVTLSCEQNLNHDAMYWYRQDPGQGLRLIYYSQIVNDFQKGDIAEGYSVSREKKESFPLTVTSAQKNPTAFYLCASGVYGIGSGANVLTFGAGSRLTVL.

The rearrangement links TRBV2 to TRBJ1-1, with 7 positions matching TRBD1. This CDR3 has 14 residues. V lost 4 bases, J lost 3 bases, and 5 bases stayed unmatched. Germline lookup yields CDR1 SNHLY and CDR2 FYNNEI. The CDR3, as DNA: TGTGCCAGCAGTGTAACAGGGGAATACACTGAAGCTTTCTTT. Translation: CASSVTGEYTEAFF. The variable domain in full, with the rest retrieved from reference TRBV2 and TRBJ1-1, is EPEVTQTPSHQVTQMGQEVILRCVPISNHLYFYWYRQILGQKVEFLVSFYNNEISEKSEIFDDQFSVERPDGSNFTLKIRSTKLEDSAMYFCASSVTGEYTEAFFGQGTRLTVV.

This clone is a singleton in its sample. The V and J genes are TRBV28 and TRBJ2-1; 9 nucleotides match TRBD2. The CDR3 is 15 amino acids. Germline lookup yields CDR1 MDHEN and CDR2 SYDVKM. V lost 1 base to trimming and J lost 6 bases; unmatched junction nucleotides: 4. The CDR3 region has the DNA TGTGCCAGCAGTTTATTGGCGGGAGGGCCCAATGAGCAGTTCTTC. The encoded protein is CASSLLAGGPNEQFF.

V gene TRBV6-6 combines with J gene TRBJ1-2; D not certain. Trimming stripped 7 bases from V and 0 bases from J, with 15 bases between. Germline V gene data show CDR1 as MNHNY and CDR2 as SVGAGI (reference sequence). The CDR3 length is 15 residues. CDR3 bases: TGTGCCAGCACTACCCGCCCGGGTCCTAACTATGGCTACACCTTC. This sequence encodes CASTTRPGPNYGYTF.

This clone was detected once. The chain recombines TRBV4-2 with TRBJ1-6; TRBD1 agrees at 8 bases. V lost 4 bases to trimming and J lost 4 bases; unmatched junction nucleotides: 6. The CDR3 consists of 16 residues. Germline V gene sequence: CDR1 LGHNA, CDR2 YNFKEQ. CDR3 in amino acids: CASSRRQGLYNSPLHF. The CDR3 bases are TGTGCCAGCAGCCGTCGACAGGGGCTTTATAATTCACCCCTCCACTTT.

In its sample, this clone was seen once. The rearrangement uses TRBV20-1 and TRBJ2-7, with D unclear. Trimming removed 3 bases at V and 4 bases at J, with 16 bases between. The CDR3 has 14 residues. The germline gives CDR1 DFQATT, CDR2 SNEGSKA (reference sequence). For the CDR3, the DNA is TGCAGTGCTAGTTTGGGGTTCCGTTCTTACGAGCAGTACTTC. It is translated as CSASLGFRSYEQYF.

This chain connects TRBV5-5 to TRBJ2-5; D is perhaps TRBD1 (6 bases). CDR3 size: 16 residues. Germline assignment: CDR1 SGHKS and CDR2 YYEKEE (reference sequence). The V gene lost 0 bases and the J gene lost 4 bases, with 16 bases spanning the gap. CDR3 nucleotide sequence: TGTGCCAGCAGCTTGGGTCGGCGGCAGGGGCCAGAGACCCAGTACTTC. Translated, it gives CASSLGRRQGPETQYF. The entire variable domain, with the rest obtained from reference TRBV5-5 and TRBJ2-5, is as follows: DAGVTQSPTHLIKTRGQQVTLRCSPISGHKSVSWYQQVLGQGPQFIFQYYEKEERGRGNFPDRFSARQFPNYSSELNVNALLLGDSALYLCASSLGRRQGPETQYFGPGTRLLVL.

V usage is TRBV5-1 and J usage is TRBJ1-3; D is perhaps TRBD1 (6 bases). This CDR3 has 18 residues. Trimming left V 2 bases short and J 3 bases short, with 21 bases between. The V gene's germline CDR1 is SGHRS and CDR2 YFSETQ. The CDR3 DNA reads as TGCGCCAGCAGCTTAAGTAATAGTGGGGGCGCCTATGGAAACACCATATATTTT. This translates into CASSLSNSGGAYGNTIYF.